This T cell receptor beta chain originates from a study of immune cell composition in non-small cell lung cancer. Study in general: Histologic subtype was mainly adenocarcinoma or squamous cell carcinoma.

Normal lung was taken at the farthest possible site, at least 3 cm from tumour. DNA was extracted from unsorted cell suspensions stored frozen. The assay was immunoSEQ multiplex PCR, and TCRdb's table has in-frame clones only and misses some. The sample lists about 6,000 clones; about 85% were seen once. Germline V lookup: CDR1 LNHDA, CDR2 SQIVND (reference sequence). The CDR3 runs 13 residues. The V and J ends lost 5 bases and 10 bases respectively, with 14 bases between them. The source of this sequence is a human donor with non-small cell lung cancer. This sequence joins TRBV19 and TRBJ1-4; tentative D call: TRBD1 (5 bases). The sequencing input was non-adjacent lung tissue. The CDR3 DNA is TGTGCCAGTAGTCCCCGACAGTTTGTAAAACTGTTTTTT. Encoded protein: CASSPRQFVKLFF. Complete variable domain (other parts from reference TRBV19 and TRBJ1-4): DGGITQSPKYLFRKEGQNVTLSCEQNLNHDAMYWYRQDPGQGLRLIYYSQIVNDFQKGDIAEGYSVSREKKESFPLTVTSAQKNPTAFYLCASSPRQFVKLFFGSGTQLSVL.